This T cell receptor (beta chain) comes out of a study of vaccination effects on CD4 cells after COVID-19. About the research overall: Vaccination followed sampling of two convalescent patients by 16 days and one week respectively.

The data were produced by immunoSEQ multiplex PCR, yet TCRdb's version contains in-frame clones alone and is incomplete. The data contain some 22,000 clones, approximately 79% of them singletons. Broader study findings: Most post-vaccine spike-reactive clones in convalescents were new, not infection-derived.

After expansion with viral peptide pools in the ViraFEST assay, antigen-specific CD4+ T cells were sequenced. Following a 10-day culture, CD4+ T cells were purified. Documented for the person is a PCR-confirmed SARS-CoV-2 infection occurring between March and December 2020. Each culture well received about 1.8 million PBMC. These cells were then cultured in IMDM with roughly 9 IU/ml IL-2 and roughly 10 ug/ml peptides. On days 3 and 7, fresh IL-2 medium replaced half the medium. In regard to this clone: What it binds is not known.

CDR1 SGHVS and CDR2 FQNEAQ come from the germline V gene. Trimming left V 3 bases short and J 4 bases short, with 12 bases between. This CDR3 spans 14 amino acids. The sequences come from CD4+ T cells from PBMCs cultured with SARS-CoV-2 spike peptides, collected before COVID-19 vaccination. The receptor's source is a human donor who had a prior SARS-CoV-2 infection. This chain links TRBV7-8 with TRBJ1-1; D remains ambiguous. CDR3 loop: CASSFIGPGTEAFF. For the CDR3, the DNA is TGTGCCAGCAGCTTTATCGGTCCGGGCACTGAAGCTTTCTTT. The complete variable domain, with remaining parts taken from reference TRBV7-8 and TRBJ1-1, reads GAGVSQSPRYKVAKRGQDVALRCDPISGHVSLFWYQQALGQGPEFLTYFQNEAQLDKSGLPSDRFFAERPEGSVSTLKIQRTQQEDSAVYLCASSFIGPGTEAFFGQGTRLTVV.